The 20 T cell receptor beta chains given below trace back to one sample, sequenced in a study of shared clonotypes between healthy human individuals. Sequenced by immunoSEQ multiplex PCR; TCRdb stores in-frame clones only, minus some. The table records roughly 2,300,000 clones, less than 95% of them present only once. The specimen was naive CD4+ T cells from PBMCs. Specified subset: CD45RA+ positively selected. Every receptor here comes from a man between 18 and 29 years old in good health. Some clones in this sample may be carry-over from other donors' samples.

The rearrangement joins TRBV5-1 to TRBJ1-4, with D unclear. The CDR3 has 17 amino acids. Trimming took off 4 bases at V and 4 bases at J, with 20 bases between the two ends. Germline V gives CDR1 SGHRS, CDR2 YFSETQ. This chain's CDR3 is CASSRTTASSHNEKLFF. The CDR3 DNA follows: TGCGCCAGCAGCCGAACGACTGCAAGTTCCCATAATGAAAAACTGTTTTTT.

The chain employs TRBV9 and TRBJ2-5; 8 nucleotides line up with TRBD2. The J segment lost 5 bases and the V segment lost 0 bases, leaving 12 bases of the junction unmatched. The CDR3 covers 17 residues. Germline V gene sequence: CDR1 SGDLS, CDR2 YYNGEE. The CDR3 nucleotides are TGTGCCAGCAGCGTAGTGTCGGGAGGGGGAGAGAAGGAGACCCAGTACTTC. Protein product: CASSVVSGGGEKETQYF. The complete variable domain, with remaining parts taken from reference TRBV9 and TRBJ2-5, reads DSGVTQTPKHLITATGQRVTLRCSPRSGDLSVYWYQQSLDQGLQFLIQYYNGEERAKGNILERFSAQQFPDLHSELNLSSLELGDSALYFCASSVVSGGGEKETQYFGPGTRLLVL.

The chain is built from TRBV19 and TRBJ2-1; TRBD2 might be the D (6 bases). Per the germline V gene, CDR1 is LNHDA and CDR2 is SQIVND (reference sequence). The ends were cut back, 3 bases at V and 0 bases at J, with 15 bases in the middle. This CDR3 is 17 amino acids long. The CDR3 sequence: CASSIHIAESSYNEQFF. The CDR3 region has the DNA TGTGCCAGTAGTATCCATATAGCGGAGAGCTCCTACAATGAGCAGTTCTTC.

The chain joins TRBV19 to TRBJ2-7, with D hard to call. Trimming left V 2 bases short and J 2 bases short, with 7 bases between. The CDR3 is made up of 13 amino acids. Germline V lookup: CDR1 LNHDA, CDR2 SQIVND (reference sequence). CDR3 nucleotides: TGTGCCAGTAGTATACTCCCAGCCTACGAGCAGTACTTC. It translates to CASSILPAYEQYF.

This clone was detected only once. J is TRBJ1-2 and V is TRBV30; D gene unclear. This CDR3 spans 13 amino acids. Per germline, CDR1 GTSNPN and CDR2 SVGIG (reference sequence). Deletions cut 2 bases from V and 0 bases from J, with 7 bases between. CDR3 loop: CAWSSSANYGYTF. CDR3 bases: TGTGCCTGGAGTTCCAGTGCTAACTATGGCTACACCTTC. The full variable domain, its missing parts supplied by reference TRBV30 and TRBJ1-2, is SQTIHQWPATLVQPVGSPLSLECTVEGTSNPNLYWYRQAAGRGLQLLFYSVGIGQISSEVPQNLSASRPQDRQFILSSKKLLLSDSGFYLCAWSSSANYGYTFGSGTRLTVV.

This clone was observed once. The rearrangement links TRBV18 to TRBJ1-1; the D is unclear. Germline V lookup: CDR1 KGHSH, CDR2 LQKENI. V lost 3 bases and J lost 11, with 16 bases in between. This CDR3 has 13 residues. CDR3 in amino acids: CASSPLMGIVAFF. CDR3 DNA sequence: TGTGCCAGCTCACCCCTAATGGGGATTGTTGCTTTCTTT.

The rearrangement uses TRBV6-4 and TRBJ2-5, with 12 bases that match TRBD2. V shed 2 bases and J 7 bases; nucleotides not matched to a gene: 11. Germline V gene sequence: CDR1 MRHNA, CDR2 SNTAGT. The CDR3 has 17 residues. The CDR3 nucleotides read TGTGCCAGCAGTGACCTAGCGGGAGGGCCAGAGAAGGTGACCCAGTACTTC. Amino acids: CASSDLAGGPEKVTQYF.

V and J are TRBV2 and TRBJ1-2; D is perhaps TRBD1 (6 bases). Deletions cut 5 bases from V and 7 bases from J, with 8 bases between. CDR1 SNHLY and CDR2 FYNNEI come from the germline V gene. The CDR3 is 11 amino acids. The CDR3 DNA sequence: TGTGCCAGCAGTAGGGGGTTTGGCTACACCTTC. This gives the protein CASSRGFGYTF.

V is TRBV6-1 and J is TRBJ1-2, with 7 bases matching TRBD1. CDR3 length equals 15 residues. V trimming: 8 bases; J trimming: 2 bases; junction bases outside the gene matches: 11. CDR1 is MNHNS, CDR2 SASEGT, per germline. The CDR3 region is CASSVVGGGNYGYTF. The CDR3 region has the DNA TGTGCCAGCTCGGTAGTAGGGGGCGGAAACTATGGCTACACCTTC.

This chain links TRBV30 with TRBJ1-2; possible D gene TRBD1, 5 bases. The V end was cut by 2 bases, the J end by 3 bases, with 13 bases between. CDR3 length equals 14 residues. From germline, CDR1 is GTSNPN and CDR2 SVGIG (reference sequence). The CDR3 DNA follows: TGTGCCTGGAGTTCCCTGGGGGTTGACTATGGCTACACCTTC. As protein: CAWSSLGVDYGYTF.

This rearrangement joins TRBV5-1 to TRBJ2-2, with D perhaps matching TRBD1 (5 bases). Deletions cut 0 bases from V and 5 bases from J, with 11 bases between. Germline V lookup: CDR1 SGHRS, CDR2 YFSETQ. The CDR3 length is 15 residues. CDR3 sequence: CASSLAQSGTGELFF. The CDR3 DNA reads as TGCGCCAGCAGCTTGGCACAGTCAGGGACCGGGGAGCTGTTTTTT.

The chain joins TRBV25-1 to TRBJ1-3; no reliable D call. This CDR3 has 18 amino acids. Germline V gene lookup returns CDR1 MGHDK and CDR2 SYGVNS. V gave up 3 bases and J gave up 0 bases, with 18 bases separating them. CDR3 amino acids: CASSENGGPLFSGNTIYF. CDR3 coding DNA: TGTGCCAGCAGTGAGAATGGAGGGCCCCTCTTCTCTGGAAACACCATATATTTT.

The CDR3 coding sequence is TGTGCCAGCAGTTTGGCTAGCGGGAGCGGGGCAGAGACCCAGTACTTC. Amino acid sequence: CASSLASGSGAETQYF. The chain is built from TRBV28 and TRBJ2-5; 10 nucleotides align to TRBD2. The CDR3 covers 16 residues. Germline CDR1 MDHEN, CDR2 SYDVKM. V shed 3 bases and J 4 bases; nucleotides not matched to a gene: 8.

The rearrangement joins TRBV28 to TRBJ1-3; the D gene is possibly TRBD1 (6 bases). This CDR3 is 16 amino acids long. The V gene's germline CDR1 is MDHEN and CDR2 SYDVKM. Trimming stripped 4 bases from V and 4 bases from J, with 17 bases between. The CDR3 nucleotides are TGTGCCAGCAGTTCCGGGACACTTGCTGCGGGAAACACCATATATTTT. The encoded protein is CASSSGTLAAGNTIYF.

As to this clone: Other DNA sequences of this sample code for an identical CDR3. The chain carries TRBV11-2 and TRBJ2-3, with 9 bases aligning to TRBD2. CDR3 size: 14 residues. Unmatched junction bases numbered 1, after V lost 3 bases and J lost 3 bases. Germline V gene data show CDR1 as SGHAT and CDR2 as FQNNGV. The CDR3 here is CASSFSGSTDTQYF. The CDR3 DNA follows: TGTGCCAGCAGCTTTAGCGGGAGTACAGATACGCAGTATTTT.

V is TRBV28 and J is TRBJ2-3, with unresolved D. The CDR3 length is 14 residues. V gave up 9 bases and J gave up 4 bases, with 17 bases separating them. Germline V gene data show CDR1 as MDHEN and CDR2 as SYDVKM. For the CDR3, the DNA is TGTGCCAGTCAAACACGGCGGAACCCAGATACGCAGTATTTT. This codes for CASQTRRNPDTQYF.

V and J are TRBV7-6 and TRBJ2-7, with D perhaps TRBD1 (6 bases). V dropped 1 base and J dropped 4 bases, with 14 bases sitting between them. The CDR3 is 15 amino acids. CDR1 and CDR2 from the germline V gene are SGHVS and FNYEAQ. The CDR3 sequence: CASSLGVGGVYEQYF. The CDR3 coding sequence is TGTGCCAGCAGCTTAGGCGTAGGGGGAGTATACGAGCAGTACTTC. Drawing the rest from reference TRBV7-6 and TRBJ2-7, the complete variable domain is GAGVSQSPRYKVTKRGQDVALRCDPISGHVSLYWYRQALGQGPEFLTYFNYEAQQDKSGLPNDRFSAERPEGSISTLTIQRTEQRDSAMYRCASSLGVGGVYEQYFGPGTRLTVT.

Note on this clone: Other DNA sequences from this sample encode an identical CDR3 as well. The chain has TRBV5-1 and TRBJ2-1; possible D gene TRBD2, 5 bases. The V end was cut by 3 bases, the J end by 1 base, with 11 bases between. The length of the CDR3 is 15 residues. Germline loops: CDR1 SGHRS, CDR2 YFSETQ. CDR3 nucleotides: TGCGCCAGCAGCTCACTAGGCGGTTCCTACAATGAGCAGTTCTTC. It codes for CASSSLGGSYNEQFF.

The V call is TRBV6-6, the J call TRBJ1-2; TRBD1 might be the D (6 bases). Trimming stripped 6 bases from V and 6 bases from J, with 17 bases between. Germline V lookup: CDR1 MNHNY, CDR2 SVGAGI (reference sequence). The CDR3 loop spans 14 amino acids. CDR3 amino acids: CASSDRGGGDGYTF. The CDR3 DNA reads as TGTGCCAGCAGCGATCGAGGGGGGGGCGATGGCTACACCTTC.

With respect to this clone: This CDR3 is also generated by other DNA sequences in the sample. This rearrangement joins TRBV11-3 to TRBJ2-7, with D possibly being TRBD1 (5 bases). CDR3 size: 12 residues. V was clipped by 4 bases and J by 4 bases, with 8 bases between them. Per the germline V gene, CDR1 is SGHNT and CDR2 is YENEEA. CDR3 sequence (DNA): TGTGCCAGCAGCTCAGGGCCATACGAGCAGTACTTC. It encodes CASSSGPYEQYF. The full variable domain, completed using reference TRBV11-3 and TRBJ2-7, is EAGVVQSPRYKIIEKKQPVAFWCNPISGHNTLYWYLQNLGQGPELLIRYENEEAVDDSQLPKDRFSAERLKGVDSTLKIQPAELGDSAVYLCASSSGPYEQYFGPGTRLTVT.